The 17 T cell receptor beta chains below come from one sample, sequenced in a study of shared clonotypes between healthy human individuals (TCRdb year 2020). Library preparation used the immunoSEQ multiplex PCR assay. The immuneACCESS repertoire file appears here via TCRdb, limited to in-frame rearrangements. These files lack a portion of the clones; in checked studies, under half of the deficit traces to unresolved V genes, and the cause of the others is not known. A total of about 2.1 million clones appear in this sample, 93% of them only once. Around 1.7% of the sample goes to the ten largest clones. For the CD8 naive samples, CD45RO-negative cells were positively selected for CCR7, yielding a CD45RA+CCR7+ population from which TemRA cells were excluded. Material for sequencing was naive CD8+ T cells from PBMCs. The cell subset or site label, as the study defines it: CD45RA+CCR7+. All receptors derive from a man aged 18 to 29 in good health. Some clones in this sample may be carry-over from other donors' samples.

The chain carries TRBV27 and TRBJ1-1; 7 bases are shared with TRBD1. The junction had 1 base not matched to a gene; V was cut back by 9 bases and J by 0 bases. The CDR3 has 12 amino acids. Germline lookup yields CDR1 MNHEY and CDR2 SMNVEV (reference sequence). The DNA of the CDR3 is TGTGCCAGTGGGACAGTGAACACTGAAGCTTTCTTT. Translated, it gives CASGTVNTEAFF.

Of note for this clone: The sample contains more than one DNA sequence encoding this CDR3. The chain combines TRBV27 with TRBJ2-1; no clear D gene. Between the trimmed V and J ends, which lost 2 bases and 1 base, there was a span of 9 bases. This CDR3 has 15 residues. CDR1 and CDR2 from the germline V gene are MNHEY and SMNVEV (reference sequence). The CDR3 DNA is TGTGCCAGCAGTTTACGGAGTGCTTCCTACAATGAGCAGTTCTTC. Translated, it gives CASSLRSASYNEQFF.

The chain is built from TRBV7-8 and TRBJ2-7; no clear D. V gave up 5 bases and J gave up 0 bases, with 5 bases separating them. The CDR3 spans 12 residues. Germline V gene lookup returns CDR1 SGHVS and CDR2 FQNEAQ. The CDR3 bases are TGTGCCAGCAGCGCCCACTCCTACGAGCAGTACTTC. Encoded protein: CASSAHSYEQYF.

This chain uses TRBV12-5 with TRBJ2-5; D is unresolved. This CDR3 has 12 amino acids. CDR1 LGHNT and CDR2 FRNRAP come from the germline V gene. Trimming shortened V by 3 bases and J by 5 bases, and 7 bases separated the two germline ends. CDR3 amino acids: CASGLSGETQYF. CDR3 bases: TGTGCTAGTGGTTTATCTGGGGAGACCCAGTACTTC.

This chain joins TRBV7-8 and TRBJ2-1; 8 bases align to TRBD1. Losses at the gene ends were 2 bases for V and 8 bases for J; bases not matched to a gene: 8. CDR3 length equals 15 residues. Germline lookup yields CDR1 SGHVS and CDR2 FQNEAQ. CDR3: CASSLRGQGWYEQFF. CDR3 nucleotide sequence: TGTGCCAGCAGCTTACGAGGACAGGGCTGGTATGAGCAGTTCTTC.

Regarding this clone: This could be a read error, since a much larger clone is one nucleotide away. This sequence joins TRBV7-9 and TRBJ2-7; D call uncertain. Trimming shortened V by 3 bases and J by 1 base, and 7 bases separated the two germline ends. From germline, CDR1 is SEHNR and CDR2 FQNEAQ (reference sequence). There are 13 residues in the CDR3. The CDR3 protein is CASSFGQSYEQYF. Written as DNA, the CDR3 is TGTGCCAGCAGCTTCGGGCAGTCCTACGAGCAGTACTTC.

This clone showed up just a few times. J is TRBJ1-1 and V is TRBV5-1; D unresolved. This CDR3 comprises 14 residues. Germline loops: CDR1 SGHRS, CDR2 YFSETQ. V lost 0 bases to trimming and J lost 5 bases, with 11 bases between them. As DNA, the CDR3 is TGCGCCAGCAGCTTGGCCGCGCAGGAGACTGAAGCTTTCTTT. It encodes CASSLAAQETEAFF. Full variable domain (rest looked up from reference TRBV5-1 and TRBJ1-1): KAGVTQTPRYLIKTRGQQVTLSCSPISGHRSVSWYQQTPGQGLQFLFEYFSETQRNKGNFPGRFSGRQFSNSRSEMNVSTLELGDSALYLCASSLAAQETEAFFGQGTRLTVV.

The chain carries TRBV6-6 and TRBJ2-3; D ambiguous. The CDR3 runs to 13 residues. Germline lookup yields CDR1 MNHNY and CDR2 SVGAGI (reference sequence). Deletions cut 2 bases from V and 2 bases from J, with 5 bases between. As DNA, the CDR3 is TGTGCCAGCAGTTACGGGGACACAGATACGCAGTATTTT. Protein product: CASSYGDTDTQYF.

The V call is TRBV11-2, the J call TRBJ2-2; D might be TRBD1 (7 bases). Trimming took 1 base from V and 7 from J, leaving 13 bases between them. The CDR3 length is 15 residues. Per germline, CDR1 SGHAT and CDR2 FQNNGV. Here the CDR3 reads CASSLVRGVDGELFF. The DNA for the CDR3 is TGTGCCAGCAGCTTAGTCAGGGGGGTTGACGGGGAGCTGTTTTTT. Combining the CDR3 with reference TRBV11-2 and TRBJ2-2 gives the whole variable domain EAGVAQSPRYKIIEKRQSVAFWCNPISGHATLYWYQQILGQGPKLLIQFQNNGVVDDSQLPKDRFSAERLKGVDSTLKIQPAKLEDSAVYLCASSLVRGVDGELFFGEGSRLTVL.

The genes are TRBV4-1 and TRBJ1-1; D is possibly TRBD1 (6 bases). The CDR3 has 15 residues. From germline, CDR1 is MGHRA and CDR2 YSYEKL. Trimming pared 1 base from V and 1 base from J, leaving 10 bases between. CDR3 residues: CASSQGPGENTEAFF. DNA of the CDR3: TGCGCCAGCAGCCAAGGCCCAGGGGAGAACACTGAAGCTTTCTTT.

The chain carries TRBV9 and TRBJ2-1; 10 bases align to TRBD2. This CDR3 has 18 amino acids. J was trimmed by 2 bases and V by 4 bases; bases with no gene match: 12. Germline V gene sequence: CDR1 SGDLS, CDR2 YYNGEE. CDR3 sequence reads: CASSPVVAGGLPYNEQFF. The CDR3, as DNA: TGTGCCAGCAGCCCCGTAGTAGCGGGAGGTTTACCCTACAATGAGCAGTTCTTC.

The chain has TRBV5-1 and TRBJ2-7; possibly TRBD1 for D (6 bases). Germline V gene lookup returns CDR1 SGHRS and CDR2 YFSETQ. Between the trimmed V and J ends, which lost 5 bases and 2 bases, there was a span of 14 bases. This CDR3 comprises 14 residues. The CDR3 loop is CASSTGTLTYEQYF. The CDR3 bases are TGCGCCAGCAGTACCGGGACACTTACCTACGAGCAGTACTTC.

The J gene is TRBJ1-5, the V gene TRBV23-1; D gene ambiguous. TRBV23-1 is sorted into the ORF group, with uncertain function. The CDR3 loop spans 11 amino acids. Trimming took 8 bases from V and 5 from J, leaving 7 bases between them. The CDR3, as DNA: TGCGCCAGCCCGATGCATCAGCCCCAGCATTTT. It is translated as CASPMHQPQHF.

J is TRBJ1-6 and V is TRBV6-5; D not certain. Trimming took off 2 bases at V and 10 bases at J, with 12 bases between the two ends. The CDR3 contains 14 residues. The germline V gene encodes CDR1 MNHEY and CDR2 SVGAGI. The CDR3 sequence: CASSYREGRSPLHF. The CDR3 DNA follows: TGTGCCAGCAGTTACAGGGAAGGGCGCTCACCCCTCCACTTT.

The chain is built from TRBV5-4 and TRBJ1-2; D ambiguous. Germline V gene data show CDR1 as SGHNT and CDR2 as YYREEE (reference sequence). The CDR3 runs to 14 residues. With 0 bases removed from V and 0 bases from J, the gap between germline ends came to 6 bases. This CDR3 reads CASSLGQANYGYTF. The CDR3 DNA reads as TGTGCCAGCAGCTTGGGCCAAGCTAACTATGGCTACACCTTC.

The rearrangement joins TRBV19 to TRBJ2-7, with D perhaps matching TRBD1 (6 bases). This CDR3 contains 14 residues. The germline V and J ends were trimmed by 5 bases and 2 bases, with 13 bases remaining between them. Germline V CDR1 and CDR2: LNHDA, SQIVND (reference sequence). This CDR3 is CASSPRGGAYEQYF. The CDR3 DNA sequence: TGTGCCAGTAGTCCCCGTGGGGGCGCCTACGAGCAGTACTTC. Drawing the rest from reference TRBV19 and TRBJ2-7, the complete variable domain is DGGITQSPKYLFRKEGQNVTLSCEQNLNHDAMYWYRQDPGQGLRLIYYSQIVNDFQKGDIAEGYSVSREKKESFPLTVTSAQKNPTAFYLCASSPRGGAYEQYFGPGTRLTVT.

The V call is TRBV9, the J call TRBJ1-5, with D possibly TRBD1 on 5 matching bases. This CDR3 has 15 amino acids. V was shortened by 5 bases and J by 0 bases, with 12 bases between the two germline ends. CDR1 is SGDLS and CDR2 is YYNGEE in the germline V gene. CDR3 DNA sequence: TGTGCCAGCAGTGAAACAGGACATAGCAATCAGCCCCAGCATTTT. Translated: CASSETGHSNQPQHF.